This TCR beta chain was documented in a study of blood T cell repertoires in COVID-19. Overall study context: Sites in the United States, Italy and Spain provided acute and convalescent COVID-19 samples. PBMCs, B-cell-depleted T cells, or T cells were the source of the cDNA or gDNA that made up the material.

Germline lookup yields CDR1 LGHNA and CDR2 YNFKEQ. Deletions cut 1 base from V and 2 bases from J, with 5 bases between. The CDR3 consists of 14 residues. Methods used by the authors: It was from reference gene primer amplification that nucleated cell counts were estimated. Using immunoSEQ multiplex PCR, the repertoire was profiled, and TCRdb retains in-frame clones only, with some absent. V and J calls and clone size come straight from that table; D and trimming were deduced from the DNA. The table includes around 380,000 clones, 70% to 85% detected once. The receptor comes from a human donor with acute or convalescent COVID-19. The donor label of this sample is uncertain. The sequenced sample was peripheral blood. The chain employs TRBV4-2 and TRBJ2-2, with a tentative D call TRBD2 (5 bases). The CDR3 coding sequence is TGTGCCAGCAGCCAAGGACTAAACACCGGGGAGCTGTTTTTT. As protein: CASSQGLNTGELFF.